This is a list of T cell receptor beta chains from one sample in a study of shared clonotypes between healthy human individuals. Assay used: immunoSEQ multiplex PCR; TCRdb lists only in-frame clones, some missing. The sample lists 2 million to 2.5 million clones, about 90% occurring once. Sequencing input: naive CD4+ T cells from PBMCs. The receptor source for this set is a man in his late teens or twenties in good health. Some clones in this sample may be carry-over from other donors' samples. The CDR3 runs from the conserved cysteine through the conserved F or W. Each record gives: clone size, J gene, D gene, V gene, CDR3 DNA, CDR3 protein. D genes are given only for firm matches. Expanded clones get a size class; other rows say once, few or many, or leave the size out.

size: NA
J: TRBJ2-5
D: NA
V: TRBV7-9
DNA: TGTGCCAGCAGTTTAAGGACAGTTTCAGAGACCCAGTACTTC
CDR3: CASSLRTVSETQYF

size: NA
J: TRBJ1-1
D: NA
V: TRBV28
DNA: TGTGCCACCATGGACAGCCTGAACACTGAAGCTTTCTTT
CDR3: CATMDSLNTEAFF

size: NA
J: TRBJ2-4
D: TRBD1
V: TRBV7-2
DNA: TGTGCCAGCAGCGCAGGGGGTCGAGCCAAAAACATTCAGTACTTC
CDR3: CASSAGGRAKNIQYF

size: NA
J: TRBJ2-2
D: NA
V: TRBV18
DNA: TGTGCCAGCTCACCCCCTAGCAGAACCGACACCGGGGAGCTGTTTTTT
CDR3: CASSPPSRTDTGELFF

size: NA
J: TRBJ2-3
D: NA
V: TRBV5-1
DNA: TGCGCCAGCAGCTTGGCTGGGGGGAGGAGCACAGATACGCAGTATTTT
CDR3: CASSLAGGRSTDTQYF

size: NA
J: TRBJ2-4
D: TRBD2
V: TRBV19
DNA: TGTGCCAGTAGTCCGGGACTAGCGCTAAACATTCAGTACTTC
CDR3: CASSPGLALNIQYF

size: NA
J: TRBJ2-3
D: NA
V: TRBV28
DNA: TGTGCCAGCAGTTTAACATTGAGCGGGCGACTCCTGGGAGATACGCAGTATTTT
CDR3: CASSLTLSGRLLGDTQYF

size: NA
J: TRBJ2-7
D: NA
V: TRBV2
DNA: TGTGCCAGCAGTTTGGAGCCTACGGCCTACGAGCAGTACTTC
CDR3: CASSLEPTAYEQYF

size: NA
J: TRBJ2-7
D: NA
V: TRBV5-1
DNA: TGCGCCAGCAGCGCAACTACAGGGAACGAGCAGTACTTC
CDR3: CASSATTGNEQYF

size: NA
J: TRBJ2-5
D: NA
V: TRBV5-1
DNA: TGCGCCAGCAGCTTGGAAGGGGCCCAAGAGACCCAGTACTTC
CDR3: CASSLEGAQETQYF

size: NA
J: TRBJ2-7
D: TRBD2
V: TRBV6-1
DNA: TGTGCCAGCAGTGAAGCGCTGGGGACTATAACCGAGCAGTACTTC
CDR3: CASSEALGTITEQYF

size: NA
J: TRBJ1-1
D: NA
V: TRBV28
DNA: TGTGCCAGCAGTTTATCGGGACAAGCAAACACTGAAGCTTTCTTT
CDR3: CASSLSGQANTEAFF

size: NA
J: TRBJ2-4
D: TRBD2
V: TRBV19
DNA: TGTGCCAGTAGTATAGCTGCTAGCGGGACCCCAGTAAACATTCAGTACTTC
CDR3: CASSIAASGTPVNIQYF

size: NA
J: TRBJ1-1
D: NA
V: TRBV28
DNA: TGTGCCAGCAGTTTTGGGGGCCTTGGGGGCACTGAAGCTTTCTTT
CDR3: CASSFGGLGGTEAFF

size: NA
J: TRBJ2-7
D: TRBD2
V: TRBV28
DNA: TGTGCCAGCAGTCGTCCTTCGGGACTAGCGAGGGAGCAGTACTTC
CDR3: CASSRPSGLAREQYF

size: NA
J: TRBJ1-1
D: NA
V: TRBV6-6
DNA: TGTGCCAGCAGTTACTCCTACAGCGCTGAAGCTTTCTTT
CDR3: CASSYSYSAEAFF

size: NA
J: TRBJ2-7
D: NA
V: TRBV5-1
DNA: TGCGCCAGCAGCTTGGGAGGGGCATTCTCCTACGAGCAGTACTTC
CDR3: CASSLGGAFSYEQYF

size: NA
J: TRBJ2-2
D: NA
V: TRBV12-5
DNA: TGTGCTAGTGGTTTGGTTCAGAAAAACACCGGGGAGCTGTTTTTT
CDR3: CASGLVQKNTGELFF

size: NA
J: TRBJ2-7
D: NA
V: TRBV7-9
DNA: TGTGCCAGCAGCTTATCATCACGGTACGAGCAGTACTTC
CDR3: CASSLSSRYEQYF

size: once
J: TRBJ1-5
D: NA
V: TRBV6-1
DNA: TGTGCCAGCAGAACCAATCAGCCCCAGCATTTT
CDR3: CASRTNQPQHF

size: NA
J: TRBJ1-1
D: TRBD1
V: TRBV9
DNA: TGTGCCAGCAGTAAGCAAGGGGGACAGGGACCTGAAGCTTTCTTT
CDR3: CASSKQGGQGPEAFF

size: NA
J: TRBJ1-3
D: NA
V: TRBV6-1
DNA: TGTGCCAGCAGTGAATCCAACGGCGTGGACACCATATATTTT
CDR3: CASSESNGVDTIYF

size: NA
J: TRBJ2-3
D: NA
V: TRBV28
DNA: TGTGCCAGCAGTTTACGCCGATCGCGGGATCGCACAGATACGCAGTATTTT
CDR3: CASSLRRSRDRTDTQYF

size: NA
J: TRBJ1-4
D: NA
V: TRBV18
DNA: TGTGCCAGCTCCCCAGGGTCTCTCGATGAAAAACTGTTTTTT
CDR3: CASSPGSLDEKLFF

size: NA
J: TRBJ1-1
D: NA
V: TRBV5-4
DNA: TGTGCCAGCAGCTTGGGGGGGAGGGACACTGAAGCTTTCTTT
CDR3: CASSLGGRDTEAFF

size: once
J: TRBJ2-2
D: TRBD1
V: TRBV28
DNA: TGTGCCAGCAGACATCCGTTCATTGGACAGGGGGCCACCGGGGAGCTGTTTTTT
CDR3: CASRHPFIGQGATGELFF

size: NA
J: TRBJ2-2
D: NA
V: TRBV27
DNA: TGTGCCAGCAGTTTATTGGCAGGGGACACCGGGGAGCTGTTTTTT
CDR3: CASSLLAGDTGELFF

size: once
J: TRBJ2-7
D: NA
V: TRBV6-5
DNA: TGTGCCAGCAGTTATGGACTAAGCTCTCTCGAGCAGTACTTC
CDR3: CASSYGLSSLEQYF

size: NA
J: TRBJ2-7
D: TRBD2
V: TRBV30
DNA: TGTGCCTGGAGTGGGGGGCGGACTAGCGGGAGGGCCGGGTACTACGAGCAGTACTTC
CDR3: CAWSGGRTSGRAGYYEQYF